This entry lists 13 T cell receptor beta chains sequenced from one sample in a study of blood T cell repertoires in COVID-19. TCRdb keeps only in-frame clones here, not all; method: immunoSEQ multiplex PCR. The repertoire consists of 280,000 or so clones, with about 83% occurring once and the leading ten covering about 5.5%. Sequenced material: PBMCs or T cells enriched from blood (not recorded which). The origin of the receptors is a middle-aged woman who had recovered from COVID-19.

The genes are TRBV5-1 and TRBJ2-7, with 7 nucleotides matching TRBD1. Trimming cost V 4 bases and J 3 bases; bases outside gene matches: 10. This CDR3 region has 15 residues. The germline gives CDR1 SGHRS, CDR2 YFSETQ. The CDR3, as DNA: TGCGCCAGCAGCAGGGGGACAGCGGATTTCTACGAGCAGTACTTC. Translating gives CASSRGTADFYEQYF.

CDR3 sequence (DNA): TGTGCCAGCAGCCCCGGGACTAGCGGGGCGGGGAGCCACGAGCAGTACTTC. Its translation is CASSPGTSGAGSHEQYF. The chain is built from TRBV9 and TRBJ2-7, with 13 bases that match TRBD2. CDR3 size: 17 residues. Germline CDR1 is SGDLS and CDR2 is YYNGEE. Trimming removed 4 bases from V and 5 bases from J; junction bases left unmatched: 12. Variable domain in full (rest from reference TRBV9 and TRBJ2-7): DSGVTQTPKHLITATGQRVTLRCSPRSGDLSVYWYQQSLDQGLQFLIQYYNGEERAKGNILERFSAQQFPDLHSELNLSSLELGDSALYFCASSPGTSGAGSHEQYFGPGTRLTVT.

The chain recombines TRBV28 with TRBJ1-2, with a weak D call TRBD1 (6 bases). The CDR3 sequence is 14 residues long. Germline lookup yields CDR1 MDHEN and CDR2 SYDVKM. Trimming took 10 bases from V and 5 from J, leaving 20 bases between them. Here the CDR3 reads CAIARGGLEYGYTF. The CDR3 DNA reads as TGTGCCATAGCGAGGGGGGGCCTGGAGTATGGCTACACCTTC.

This chain links TRBV14 with TRBJ2-7, with D possibly being TRBD2 (5 bases). V was shortened by 3 bases and J by 6 bases, with 6 bases between the two germline ends. CDR1 is SGHDN and CDR2 is FVKESK in the germline V gene. This CDR3 has 11 amino acids. This CDR3 reads CASSHGGEQYF. Written as DNA, the CDR3 is TGTGCCAGCAGCCATGGAGGCGAGCAGTACTTC.

V usage is TRBV6-5 and J usage is TRBJ2-1; no firm D call. Trimming cost V 6 bases and J 5 bases, with 5 bases left between them. The CDR3 length is 11 residues. Germline V lookup: CDR1 MNHEY, CDR2 SVGAGI. CDR3: CASSLHNEQFF. CDR3 coding DNA: TGTGCCAGCAGCCTTCACAATGAGCAGTTCTTC.

The V call is TRBV28, the J call TRBJ2-1; perhaps TRBD2 as D (6 bases). Trimming shortened V by 3 bases and J by 0 bases, and 6 bases separated the two germline ends. Germline-derived CDR1 and CDR2 are MDHEN and SYDVKM. The CDR3 runs 14 residues. CDR3 residues: CASSLGGSYNEQFF. CDR3 DNA sequence: TGTGCCAGCAGTTTGGGGGGCTCCTACAATGAGCAGTTCTTC.

This chain connects TRBV29-1 to TRBJ2-3; D may be TRBD2 (6 bases). Germline CDR1 reads SQVTM; CDR2 reads ANQGSEA. CDR3 length: 13 residues. V shed 7 bases and J shed 0 bases, with 11 bases lying between them. The CDR3 coding sequence is TGCAGCGGCGTAAGCGGGAGCACAGATACGCAGTATTTT. The encoded protein is CSGVSGSTDTQYF.

The V call is TRBV3-1 (or the pseudogene TRBV3-2), the J call TRBJ1-2, with a possible D match to TRBD1 (6 bases). The germline V gene has CDR1 LGHDT and CDR2 YNNKEL (reference sequence). The ends were cut back, 0 bases at V and 6 bases at J, with 17 bases in the middle. The CDR3 runs to 16 residues. CDR3 protein: CASSQDLRQGIHGYTF. CDR3 sequence (DNA): TGTGCCAGCAGCCAAGATTTAAGGCAGGGGATTCATGGCTACACCTTC.

The chain links TRBV13 to TRBJ1-1; D gene uncertain. The CDR3 totals 14 residues. The V and J ends lost 5 bases and 6 bases respectively, with 16 bases between them. Germline assignment: CDR1 PRHDT and CDR2 FYEKMQ (reference sequence). CDR3 DNA: TGTGCCAGCAGCACAACGCGAGTAGGAGCTGAAGCTTTCTTT. Its translation is CASSTTRVGAEAFF.

This rearrangement joins TRBV18 to TRBJ2-3; perhaps TRBD2 as D (6 bases). Germline V gene data show CDR1 as KGHSH and CDR2 as LQKENI. The CDR3 has 14 amino acids. V shed 3 bases and J shed 4 bases, with 11 bases lying between them. CDR3 residues: CASSPLPGADTQYF. CDR3 nucleotide sequence: TGTGCCAGCTCACCCCTTCCGGGGGCAGATACGCAGTATTTT.

The genes are TRBV6-5 and TRBJ1-5; TRBD1 is a possible D gene (6 bases). The V gene lost 7 bases and the J gene lost 2 bases, with 12 bases spanning the gap. The CDR3 loop spans 14 amino acids. The germline CDR1 and CDR2 sequences are MNHEY and SVGAGI. The CDR3 DNA sequence: TGTGCCAGCATAGGGGCAGGGGGCAATCAGCCCCAGCATTTT. It specifies CASIGAGGNQPQHF.

The chain employs TRBV3-1 (or the pseudogene TRBV3-2) and TRBJ2-7; 11 bases are shared with TRBD2. CDR3 length: 14 residues. Looked up from germline, CDR1 is LGHDT and CDR2 is YNNKEL (reference sequence). The V and J ends lost 4 bases and 4 bases, in that order; junction bases with no gene match: 3. The CDR3 coding sequence is TGTGCCAGCAGCCCGACTAGCGGGGCGTACGAGCAGTACTTC. It translates to CASSPTSGAYEQYF.

V and J are TRBV27 and TRBJ2-7; D is perhaps TRBD1 (6 bases). Germline V gene lookup returns CDR1 MNHEY and CDR2 SMNVEV (reference sequence). CDR3 length: 13 amino acids. Trimming removed 1 base from V and 7 bases from J, with 11 bases in between. This CDR3 is CASSLWQGIEQYF. The CDR3 nucleotides read TGTGCCAGCAGTTTATGGCAGGGGATAGAGCAGTACTTC.